The entry below describes one T cell receptor beta chain. Sequenced by immunoSEQ multiplex PCR; TCRdb stores in-frame clones only, minus some. The sample shows more than 45,000 clones, roughly 93% of them seen only once. These data come from a study of T cell changes during pregnancy in multiple sclerosis. The CDR3 runs to 15 residues. Between the trimmed V and J ends, which lost 0 bases and 5 bases, there was a span of 15 bases. Germline CDR1 is SQVTM and CDR2 is ANQGSEA. The material was CD8+ T cells from peripheral blood mononuclear cells, obtained in the second trimester of pregnancy. The chain is built from TRBV29-1 and TRBJ2-3; possible D gene TRBD2, 5 bases. The clonotype was recovered from a female donor with multiple sclerosis, enrolled in a pregnancy study. CDR3 DNA: TGCAGCGTTGAAGACGGTGGGAGTACAGAAGATACGCAGTATTTT. Translated: CSVEDGGSTEDTQYF.